This T cell receptor (beta chain) was obtained from a study of T cell repertoires in cytomegalovirus infection. Study information: From public TCR beta signatures came an indication of both CMV infection and matching HLA type.

TCRdb called the reads again in MiXCR, with one record for every CDR3 protein. The sample has almost 500,000 distinct CDR3 sequences, 11% seen once; the top ten hold 9.5% to 13%. The sample comprised PBMCs. This receptor was obtained from a human donor in good health (CMV status not recorded). Some clones in this sample may be carry-over from other donors' samples.

The CDR3 loop is CASSRGTGRQETQYF. CDR3 nucleotides: TGCGCCAGCAGCCGCGGGACAGGCCGACAAGAGACCCAGTACTTC. The rearrangement joins TRBV5-1 to TRBJ2-5; 8 positions match TRBD1. V was clipped by 4 bases and J by 2 bases; unmatched bases: 7. Germline CDR1 is SGHRS and CDR2 is YFSETQ. The CDR3 extends over 15 amino acids.